Below, one T cell receptor (beta chain) is given with its context. Germline-derived CDR1 and CDR2 are SGHRS and YFSETQ. V dropped 1 base and J dropped 6; count of bases not matched to a gene: 7. The CDR3 is made up of 15 amino acids. This entry belongs to a study of blood T cell repertoires in COVID-19. Study-wide background: There were acute and convalescent COVID-19 samples, and they came from the United States, Italy and Spain. T cells, B-cell-depleted T cells, or PBMCs provided the cDNA or gDNA that served as material.

Per the original data handling: Cell counts per sample came from amplifying reference gene primers. The assay was immunoSEQ multiplex PCR, and TCRdb's table has in-frame clones only and misses some. The V and J calls and clone size were taken over from that table, and D and trimming were inferred from the DNA. The repertoire includes 45,000 to 70,000 clones, around four fifths of them detected once, and roughly 13% sits in the top ten. The material sequenced was peripheral blood. The genes are TRBV5-1 and TRBJ2-7; 10 bases line up with TRBD2. The receptor was isolated from a woman aged 80 or older with acute or convalescent COVID-19. CDR3 nucleotides: TGCGCCAGCAGCTTGATCGGGACTAGCGCGGCCGAGCAGTACTTC. It codes for CASSLIGTSAAEQYF.